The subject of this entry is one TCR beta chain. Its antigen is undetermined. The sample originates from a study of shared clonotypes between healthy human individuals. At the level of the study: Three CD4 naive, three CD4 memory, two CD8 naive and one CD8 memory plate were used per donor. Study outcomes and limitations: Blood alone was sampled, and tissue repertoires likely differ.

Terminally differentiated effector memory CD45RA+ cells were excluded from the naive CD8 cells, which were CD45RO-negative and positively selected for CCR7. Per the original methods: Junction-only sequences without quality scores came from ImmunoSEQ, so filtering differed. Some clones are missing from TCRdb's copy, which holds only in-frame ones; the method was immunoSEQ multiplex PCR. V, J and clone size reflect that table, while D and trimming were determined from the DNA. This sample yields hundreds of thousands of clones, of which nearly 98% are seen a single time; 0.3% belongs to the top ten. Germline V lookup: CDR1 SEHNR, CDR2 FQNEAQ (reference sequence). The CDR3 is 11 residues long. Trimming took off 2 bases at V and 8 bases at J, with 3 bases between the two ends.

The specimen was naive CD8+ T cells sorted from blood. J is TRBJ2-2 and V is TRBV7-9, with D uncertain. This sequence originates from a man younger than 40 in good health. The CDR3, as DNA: TGTGCCAGCAGCTTACAGGGGGAGCTGTTTTTT. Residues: CASSLQGELFF.